This TCR beta chain was documented in a study of lymphopenia after photon versus proton radiotherapy. The CDR3 loop spans 18 amino acids. Trimming shortened V by 0 bases and J by 6 bases, and 20 bases separated the two germline ends. CDR1 and CDR2 from the germline V gene are SGHNT and YENEEA. The study, taken as a whole, reports: Oligoclonal CD8+ Temra expansion after nadir drove photon patients' diversity drop. In patients who died, overall survival fell as post-nadir TCR diversity dropped more. Only patients who died were analyzed for survival; proton advantage is unproven.

Produced via immunoSEQ multiplex PCR; TCRdb's table is partial and in-frame only. The sample shows more than 25,000 clones, roughly 88% of them seen only once. A word on this clone: The antigen is unknown.

The gene calls are TRBV11-3 and TRBJ2-2; D is perhaps TRBD2 (6 bases). The specimen was peripheral blood, collected from a patient treated with photon-based radiotherapy. The sequence came from a woman between 50 and 59 years old with pancreatic cancer. The CDR3 protein is CASSLDNWGGRDPGELFF. As DNA, the CDR3 is TGTGCCAGCAGCTTAGATAATTGGGGAGGCCGGGATCCCGGGGAGCTGTTTTTT.